This T cell receptor (beta chain) originates from a study of shared clonotypes between healthy human individuals. The assay was carried out at the deep level. Profiled with immunoSEQ multiplex PCR; TCRdb holds only in-frame clones, not every one. The table includes around 2.1 million clones, approximately 96% detected once. CDR1 is GTSNPN, CDR2 SVGIG, per germline (reference sequence). This CDR3 has 13 amino acids. V was cut by 2 bases and J by 4 bases, with 8 bases left in between. General observations from the study: Non-shared clonotypes had lower generation probabilities than those shared by all four donors.

A split of CD4+ cells into CD45RA+ naive and CD45RA-negative memory subsets was performed. In the case of this clone: Antigen unknown.

This sequence joins TRBV30 and TRBJ1-4; D not certain. Sequencing input: naive CD4+ T cells sorted from blood. Subset indicated: CD45RA+ positively selected. The sequence was collected from a man aged 18 to 29 in good health. CDR3 loop: CAWSRQYNEKLFF. The CDR3 nucleotides are TGTGCCTGGAGTCGGCAGTATAATGAAAAACTGTTTTTT.